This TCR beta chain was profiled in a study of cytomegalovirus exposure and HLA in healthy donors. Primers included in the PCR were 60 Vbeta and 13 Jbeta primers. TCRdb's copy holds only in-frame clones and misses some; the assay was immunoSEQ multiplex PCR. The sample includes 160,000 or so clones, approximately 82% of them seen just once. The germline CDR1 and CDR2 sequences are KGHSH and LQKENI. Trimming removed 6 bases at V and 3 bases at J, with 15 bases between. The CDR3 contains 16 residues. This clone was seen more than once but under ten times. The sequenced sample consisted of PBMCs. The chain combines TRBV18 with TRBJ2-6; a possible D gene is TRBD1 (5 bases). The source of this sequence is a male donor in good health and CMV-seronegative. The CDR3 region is CASSPNPQGGANVLTF. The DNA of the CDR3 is TGTGCCAGCTCTCCAAACCCCCAGGGTGGGGCCAACGTCCTGACTTTC.